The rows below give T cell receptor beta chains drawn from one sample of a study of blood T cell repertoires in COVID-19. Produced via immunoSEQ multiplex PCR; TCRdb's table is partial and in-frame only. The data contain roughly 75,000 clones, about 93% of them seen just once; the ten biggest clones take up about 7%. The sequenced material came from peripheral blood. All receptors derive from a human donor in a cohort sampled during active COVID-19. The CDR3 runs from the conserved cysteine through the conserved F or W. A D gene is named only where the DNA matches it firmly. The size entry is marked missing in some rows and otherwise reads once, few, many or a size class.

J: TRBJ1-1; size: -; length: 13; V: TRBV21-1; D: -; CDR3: CASEAGGRGEAFF; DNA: TGTGCCAGCGAGGCAGGGGGCCGAGGGGAAGCTTTCTTT
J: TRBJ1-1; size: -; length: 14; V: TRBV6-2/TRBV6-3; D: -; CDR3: CASSYGGSFTEAFF; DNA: TGTGCCAGCAGTTACGGGGGCTCTTTTACTGAAGCTTTCTTT
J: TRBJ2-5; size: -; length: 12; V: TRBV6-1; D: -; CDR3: CASSERRETQYF; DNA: TGTGCCAGCAGTGAACGGAGGGAGACCCAGTACTTC
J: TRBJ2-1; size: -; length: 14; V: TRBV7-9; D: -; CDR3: CASSFFEGAMEQFF; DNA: TGTGCCAGCAGCTTCTTTGAGGGAGCCATGGAGCAGTTCTTC
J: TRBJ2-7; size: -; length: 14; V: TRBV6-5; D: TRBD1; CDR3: CASSYDRGAYEQYF; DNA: TGTGCCAGCAGTTACGACAGGGGCGCCTACGAGCAGTACTTC
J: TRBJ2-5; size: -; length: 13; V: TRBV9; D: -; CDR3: CASSAISQETQYF; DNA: TGTGCCAGCAGCGCCATTTCCCAAGAGACCCAGTACTTC
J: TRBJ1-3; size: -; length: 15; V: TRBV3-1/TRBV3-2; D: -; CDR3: CASSQGFGSGNTIYF; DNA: TGTGCCAGCAGCCAAGGGTTCGGTTCTGGAAACACCATATATTTT
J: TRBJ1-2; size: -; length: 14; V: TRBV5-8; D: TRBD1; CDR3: CASSLEQGGSGYTF; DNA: TGTGCCAGCAGCTTGGAACAGGGGGGAAGTGGCTACACCTTC
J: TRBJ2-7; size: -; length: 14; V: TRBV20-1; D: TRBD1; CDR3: CSASGWYRGYEQYF; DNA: TGCAGTGCTAGTGGGTGGTACAGGGGCTACGAGCAGTACTTC
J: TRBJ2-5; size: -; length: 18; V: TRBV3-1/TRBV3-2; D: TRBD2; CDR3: CASSQGLWRGSSQETQYF; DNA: TGTGCCAGCAGCCAAGGACTCTGGCGGGGGAGCTCCCAAGAGACCCAGTACTTC
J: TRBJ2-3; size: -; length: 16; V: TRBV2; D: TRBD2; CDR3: CASRLGLAASTDTQYF; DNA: TGTGCCAGCAGATTAGGACTAGCCGCGAGCACAGATACGCAGTATTTT
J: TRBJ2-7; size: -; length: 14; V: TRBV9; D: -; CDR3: CASSSRTGRDEQYF; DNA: TGTGCCAGCAGCTCCCGGACAGGGAGGGACGAGCAGTACTTC
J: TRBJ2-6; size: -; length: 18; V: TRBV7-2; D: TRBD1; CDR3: CASSTRQGAFSGANVLTF; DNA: TGTGCCAGCAGCACAAGACAGGGGGCTTTCTCTGGGGCCAACGTCCTGACTTTC
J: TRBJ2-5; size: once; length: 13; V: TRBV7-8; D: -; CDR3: CASSSRQEETQYF; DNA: TGTGCCAGCAGCTCGCGACAGGAAGAGACCCAGTACTTC
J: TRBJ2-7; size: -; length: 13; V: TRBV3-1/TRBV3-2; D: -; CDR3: CASSLGRGYEQYF; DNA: TGTGCCAGCAGCCTAGGCCGGGGCTACGAGCAGTACTTC
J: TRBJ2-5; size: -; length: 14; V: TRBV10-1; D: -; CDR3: CASSESAGQETQYF; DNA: TGCGCCAGCAGTGAATCGGCGGGGCAAGAGACCCAGTACTTC
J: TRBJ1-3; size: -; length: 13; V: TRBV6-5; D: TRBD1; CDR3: CASSFSTRDREGF; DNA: TGTGCCAGCAGTTTCTCGACCCGGGACAGGGAGGGTTTT
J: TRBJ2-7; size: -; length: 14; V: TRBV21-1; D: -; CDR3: CASSKESRGAPRRF; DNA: TGTGCCAGCAGCAAAGAGTCGCGGGGGGCCCCCCGACGCTTC
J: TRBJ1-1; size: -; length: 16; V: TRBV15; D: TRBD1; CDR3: CATSRERTGGNTEAFF; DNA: TGTGCCACCAGCAGAGAGAGGACAGGGGGAAACACTGAAGCTTTCTTT